This entry is about one TCR beta chain. Random hexamers primed reverse transcription of about 0.45 to 1 ug RNA. TCRdb re-derived calls from the immunoSEQ multiplex PCR reads in MiXCR, one entry per CDR3 protein. Of under 350,000 distinct CDR3 sequences in the sample, 92% were seen once. This specimen comes from a study of CD8 T cells in Susac syndrome. Blood CD8+ and CD4+ T cells underwent high-throughput TCR beta sequencing. The CDR3 extends over 16 amino acids. Germline assignment: CDR1 KGHSY and CDR2 FQNENV. The V and J ends lost 4 bases and 0 bases respectively, with 15 bases between them. Sequencing was carried out using CD4+ T cells from PBMCs. The V call is TRBV16, the J call TRBJ1-1, with D possibly being TRBD1 (5 bases). This sequence was found in a human donor with multiple sclerosis. CDR3 DNA sequence: TGTGCCAGCAGCCCCCGGGGGGAGGGCATGAACACTGAAGCTTTCTTT. Protein: CASSPRGEGMNTEAFF. The full variable domain, with the rest looked up from reference TRBV16 and TRBJ1-1, is GEEVAQTPKHLVRGEGQKAKLYCAPIKGHSYVFWYQQVLKNEFKFLISFQNENVFDETGMPKERFSAKCLPNSPCSLEIQATKLEDSAVYFCASSPRGEGMNTEAFFGQGTRLTVV.